This TCR beta chain stems from a study of CD8 T cells in ankylosing spondylitis. Study-level points and caveats: As reported, disease-linked clones showed significant enrichment in matched ankylosing spondylitis synovial fluid. A number of the motif variants had already been described in reactive arthritis synovial fluid and blood.

In the case of this clonotype: The antigen is undetermined.

MiXCR was run by TCRdb on the 5' RACE reads, yielding one entry per CDR3 protein. The sample has 150,000 to 200,000 distinct CDR3 sequences, 25% to 35% seen once. The CDR3 covers 10 residues. CDR1 is SQVTM, CDR2 ANQGSEA, per germline. Trimming removed 7 bases at V and 6 bases at J, with 9 bases between. This receptor was identified in a male donor with ankylosing spondylitis. The sample taken for sequencing was synovial fluid, either unsorted or a sorted T cell fraction (not recorded which). The genes are TRBV29-1 and TRBJ1-2; D perhaps matches TRBD1 (5 bases). The CDR3 nucleotides read TGCAGCGCTGGGGGAGATGGCTACACCTTC. Protein: CSAGGDGYTF.